The following is a TCR beta chain sequence with its context. This sample stems from a study of control samples from healthy donors and cancer patients. Profiled with immunoSEQ multiplex PCR; TCRdb holds only in-frame clones, not every one. The sample yields some 100,000 clones, roughly 91% seen once. Germline assignment: CDR1 MNHEY and CDR2 SVGAGI. V was cut by 2 bases and J by 8 bases, with 13 bases left in between. This CDR3 is 14 amino acids long. Sequencing was carried out using blood. The TCR comes from a man younger than 40 in good health. This chain connects TRBV6-5 to TRBJ2-1; D gene uncertain. The CDR3 nucleotides are TGTGCCAGCAGTTACAGGGTCAGTAACGATGAGCAGTTCTTC. Protein sequence: CASSYRVSNDEQFF.